This TCR beta chain was profiled in a study of blood T cell repertoires in COVID-19. Study overall: Donors in the United States, Italy and Spain gave samples during acute or convalescent COVID-19.

Germline CDR1 LGHNA, CDR2 YSLEER. The CDR3 sequence is 15 residues long. V lost 3 bases and J lost 2, with 11 bases in between. The method was immunoSEQ multiplex PCR; TCRdb's version includes in-frame clones alone and lacks a portion of them. The repertoire has 75,000 or so clones, around 90% of them found once; the top ten carry 6% to 8.5%. J is TRBJ1-3 and V is TRBV4-3, with D maybe TRBD1 (6 bases). The TCR sequence derives from a man aged 70 or older with acute or convalescent COVID-19. The sample taken for sequencing was peripheral blood. CDR3: CASSQGAGAGNTIYF. The CDR3 DNA reads as TGCGCCAGCAGCCAGGGGGCAGGGGCTGGAAACACCATATATTTT.